This TCR beta chain was captured by sequencing in a study of T cell repertoires in cytomegalovirus infection. Study-wide background: Researchers turned to recently identified HLA-C-restricted CMV epitopes as well as well-studied HLA-B-restricted ones.

The ends were cut back, 8 bases at V and 1 base at J, with 8 bases in the middle. The CDR3 is made up of 13 amino acids. This clonotype was detected only a few times. Its antigen is still unknown. TCRdb independently ran MiXCR on the reads; one entry per CDR3 protein. The sample has some 920,000 distinct CDR3 sequences; around 32% are singletons. The source material was cultured CD8+ T cells from PBMCs, sampled from culture after CMV antigen stimulation. The chain recombines TRBV12-3 or TRBV12-4 with TRBJ2-2, with D unresolved. This TCR derives from a human donor in good health (CMV status not recorded). Some clones in this sample may be carry-over from other donors' samples. CDR3 amino acids: CASGEGNTGELFF. CDR3 nucleotides: TGTGCCAGCGGTGAAGGGAACACCGGGGAGCTGTTTTTT.